This T cell receptor (beta chain) was sequenced for a study of cytomegalovirus exposure and HLA in healthy donors. Both 60 Vbeta primers and 13 Jbeta primers went into the PCR. The repertoire was sequenced with immunoSEQ multiplex PCR; TCRdb's copy has only in-frame clones and lacks some. Found here are about 180,000 clones, 82% of them singletons; the top ten hold 1.5%. The CDR3 covers 13 residues. Germline-derived CDR1 and CDR2 are MGHDK and SYGVNS. Trimming stripped 2 bases from V and 1 base from J, with 5 bases between. Material: PBMCs. V gene TRBV25-1 combines with J gene TRBJ1-1; D is uncertain. The receptor was isolated from a man in his forties or fifties in good health and CMV-seronegative. The CDR3 spells CASSEHWNTEAFF. The CDR3 DNA follows: TGTGCCAGCAGTGAACACTGGAACACTGAAGCTTTCTTT. The full variable domain, rest sourced from reference TRBV25-1 and TRBJ1-1, is EADIYQTPRYLVIGTGKKITLECSQTMGHDKMYWYQQDPGMELHLIHYSYGVNSTEKGDLSSESTVSRIRTEHFPLTLESARPSHTSQYLCASSEHWNTEAFFGQGTRLTVV.